The sequence of this T cell receptor (beta chain) was determined in a study of blood T cell repertoires in COVID-19. Across the whole study: Samples representing acute and convalescent COVID-19 were sourced from the United States, Italy and Spain. T cells, B-cell-depleted T cells, or PBMCs supplied cDNA or gDNA.

Source study methods: For nucleated cells, counts were estimated from reference gene primer amplification. Method: immunoSEQ multiplex PCR; TCRdb's copy keeps in-frame clones and lacks some. V, J and clone size are taken as reported in that table, and D and trimming were inferred from the DNA itself. The sample carries approximately 180,000 clones, approximately 83% recorded once. Per the germline V gene, CDR1 is ENHRY and CDR2 is SYGVKD. This CDR3 is built from 18 residues. Trimming cost V 3 bases and J 6 bases; bases outside gene matches: 15. Sequencing input: peripheral blood. This clonotype originated in a human donor with active or convalescent COVID-19. The donor label of this sample is uncertain. The chain carries TRBV10-3 and TRBJ2-2, with 8 bases matching TRBD1. The CDR3, as DNA: TGTGCCATCAGTGACCCAAGGACAGGGTCCCTATTCGCCGGGGAGCTGTTTTTT. Translation gives CAISDPRTGSLFAGELFF.